A selection of T cell receptor beta chains follows, all from one sample in a study of OX40 agonist ivuxolimab in advanced cancers. Repertoires were generated with immunoSEQ multiplex PCR, while TCRdb's copy carries only in-frame clones and drops some. The repertoire holds some 66,000 clones, with over 80% as singletons. The source was CD4+ or CD8+ T cells sorted from blood, collected in a trial of the OX40 agonist ivuxolimab. The receptor source for this set is an adult with an advanced solid tumor such as melanoma, head and neck, liver or kidney cancer. Both conserved end residues are part of each CDR3. The order of the fields is D gene, J gene, clone size, V gene, CDR3 length, CDR3 protein, CDR3 DNA. A D gene is named only where the DNA matches it firmly. Some rows have no size entry. The others give once, few or many, or a class for an expanded clone.

TRBD1 | TRBJ1-1 | . | TRBV6-5 | 14 | CASSLTGRNTEAFF | TGTGCCAGCAGTTTGACAGGGAGAAACACTGAAGCTTTCTTT
TRBD1 | TRBJ1-1 | . | TRBV14 | 16 | CASSQAGTGRGTEAFF | TGTGCCAGCAGCCAGGCCGGGACAGGGCGGGGCACTGAAGCTTTCTTT
. | TRBJ1-2 | . | TRBV29-1 | 14 | CSAQDTGSNYGYTF | TGCAGCGCTCAGGACACAGGATCTAACTATGGCTACACCTTC
TRBD1 | TRBJ1-2 | once | TRBV6-1 | 14 | CASSGGKGAYGYTF | TGTGCCAGCAGTGGCGGGAAGGGGGCCTATGGCTACACCTTC
TRBD1 | TRBJ2-2 | . | TRBV12-5 | 18 | CASGLATGGTWNTGELFF | TGTGCTAGTGGTTTGGCGACAGGGGGCACTTGGAACACCGGGGAGCTGTTTTTT
. | TRBJ2-1 | . | TRBV20-1 | 11 | CSASRSHEQFF | TGCAGTGCTAGCCGAAGTCATGAGCAGTTCTTC
TRBD2 | TRBJ2-1 | . | TRBV9 | 16 | CASSTGGRATYNEQFF | TGTGCCAGCAGCACTGGCGGGAGGGCCACATACAATGAGCAGTTCTTC
. | TRBJ2-7 | . | TRBV19 | 16 | CASSIDGVAVVGEQYF | TGTGCCAGTAGTATAGATGGGGTGGCAGTTGTCGGCGAGCAGTACTTC
TRBD1 | TRBJ1-1 | . | TRBV6-5 | 15 | CASSLGQGWDTEAFF | TGTGCCAGCAGCCTTGGACAGGGTTGGGACACTGAAGCTTTCTTT
. | TRBJ2-3 | . | TRBV19 | 16 | CASSMNLALSTDTQYF | TGTGCCAGTAGTATGAATCTAGCCCTGAGCACAGATACGCAGTATTTT
. | TRBJ2-1 | . | TRBV5-1 | 13 | CASSFDGYNEQFF | TGCGCCAGCAGCTTCGACGGATACAATGAGCAGTTCTTC
. | TRBJ1-1 | . | TRBV27 | 13 | CASRKTGNTEAFF | TGTGCCAGCAGGAAAACAGGGAACACTGAAGCTTTCTTT
. | TRBJ2-7 | . | TRBV11-3 | 14 | CASSFGVSALEQYF | TGTGCCAGCAGCTTTGGGGTATCAGCTCTCGAGCAGTACTTC
. | TRBJ2-4 | once | TRBV15 | 16 | CATSRDGLATGNIQYF | TGTGCCACCAGCAGAGATGGGCTAGCGACGGGGAACATTCAGTACTTC
. | TRBJ1-6 | . | TRBV9 | 13 | CASSVRTNSPLHF | TGTGCCAGCAGCGTAAGGACGAATTCACCCCTCCACTTT
. | TRBJ2-7 | . | TRBV25-1 | 15 | CASSDPTGTDYEQYF | TGTGCCAGCAGTGACCCGACCGGGACGGACTACGAGCAGTACTTC
TRBD1 | TRBJ1-4 | . | TRBV7-2 | 15 | CASSTTGFGNEKLFF | TGTGCCAGCAGCACGACAGGGTTCGGTAATGAAAAACTGTTTTTT
TRBD1 | TRBJ1-2 | . | TRBV7-3 | 14 | CASSLGQGNYGYTF | TGTGCCAGCAGCTTAGGACAGGGCAACTATGGCTACACCTTC
. | TRBJ1-1 | . | TRBV7-8 | 14 | CASSLYYPNTEAFF | TGTGCCAGCAGCTTATATTACCCGAACACTGAAGCTTTCTTT
. | TRBJ2-2 | . | TRBV2 | 14 | CASSPNPGLGELFF | TGTGCCAGCAGTCCAAACCCGGGACTCGGGGAGCTGTTTTTT
. | TRBJ2-1 | . | TRBV7-6 | 14 | CASSLVSQPNEQFF | TGTGCCAGCAGCTTAGTGTCCCAGCCCAATGAGCAGTTCTTC
TRBD2 | TRBJ2-7 | . | TRBV29-1 | 14 | CSGGTSGGRDEQYF | TGCAGCGGAGGGACTAGCGGGGGTCGGGACGAGCAGTACTTC
. | TRBJ1-5 | . | TRBV27 | 13 | CASSPLGVGPQHF | TGTGCCAGCAGTCCGCTGGGGGTAGGGCCCCAGCATTTT
TRBD1 | TRBJ2-3 | medium-sized | TRBV9 | 16 | CASSVATGQGANTQYF | TGTGCCAGCAGCGTAGCTACGGGGCAGGGGGCGAATACGCAGTATTTT
TRBD1 | TRBJ2-5 | . | TRBV7-9 | 14 | CASIRTGAGETQYF | TGTGCCAGCATTCGGACAGGGGCAGGAGAGACCCAGTACTTC
TRBD1 | TRBJ2-1 | . | TRBV5-4 | 16 | CASSLPGTGGPDEQFF | TGTGCCAGCAGCTTGCCCGGGACAGGGGGCCCGGATGAGCAGTTCTTC
TRBD2 | TRBJ2-7 | once | TRBV9 | 15 | CASSASAGGPSEQYF | TGTGCCAGCAGCGCCTCGGCGGGAGGGCCCTCGGAGCAGTACTTC
. | TRBJ2-7 | . | TRBV6-1 | 14 | CASSSGGSSYEQYF | TGTGCCAGCAGTAGCGGTGGAAGCTCCTACGAGCAGTACTTC
TRBD1 | TRBJ2-2 | . | TRBV27 | 14 | CASGAGGYTGELFF | TGTGCCAGCGGCGCAGGGGGTTATACCGGGGAGCTGTTTTTT
. | TRBJ1-2 | once | TRBV6-1 | 13 | CASSSDRMGGYTF | TGTGCCAGCAGCTCAGATAGGATGGGTGGCTACACCTTC
TRBD1 | TRBJ2-2 | . | TRBV28 | 14 | CASIGTAYTGELFF | TGTGCCAGCATAGGGACAGCCTACACCGGGGAGCTGTTTTTT
TRBD1 | TRBJ2-4 | few | TRBV7-3 | 20 | CASSPPTGRLAELAKNIQYF | TGTGCCAGCAGCCCCCCGACAGGGCGGCTAGCAGAATTAGCCAAAAACATTCAGTACTTC
. | TRBJ1-2 | . | TRBV28 | 14 | CASSLNNRVDGYTF | TGTGCCAGCAGTTTGAATAACAGGGTAGATGGCTACACCTTC
TRBD1 | TRBJ2-2 | . | TRBV18 | 18 | CASSHISGGQTNTGELFF | TGTGCCAGCTCACATATCTCAGGGGGCCAAACGAACACCGGGGAGCTGTTTTTT
TRBD2 | TRBJ2-5 | once | TRBV5-1 | 17 | CASSLATVTSGQETQYF | TGCGCCAGCAGCTTGGCCACGGTCACTAGCGGTCAGGAGACCCAGTACTTC
TRBD2 | TRBJ2-7 | once | TRBV29-1 | 13 | CSTRTSGEGEQYF | TGCAGCACCCGGACTAGCGGGGAAGGCGAGCAGTACTTC
. | TRBJ2-4 | . | TRBV21-1 | 16 | CASSKGVRRAKNIQYF | TGTGCCAGCAGCAAAGGAGTCCGCCGAGCCAAAAACATTCAGTACTTC
. | TRBJ2-1 | . | TRBV7-2 | 15 | CASSLAASTNNEQFF | TGTGCCAGCAGCTTAGCGGCGTCAACCAACAATGAGCAGTTCTTC
TRBD2 | TRBJ2-3 | . | TRBV19 | 17 | CASSIGLTSGSTDTQYF | TGTGCCAGTAGTATCGGTTTGACTAGCGGGAGTACAGATACGCAGTATTTT
. | TRBJ2-2 | . | TRBV19 | 13 | CASSILRNGELFF | TGTGCCAGTAGTATTCTGAGGAACGGGGAGCTGTTTTTT
. | TRBJ2-2 | . | TRBV5-5 | 13 | CASSFGTTGELFF | TGTGCCAGCAGCTTTGGGACTACCGGGGAGCTGTTTTTT
. | TRBJ1-1 | few | TRBV10-3 | 12 | CAISESEGKAFF | TGTGCCATCAGTGAGTCTGAAGGGAAAGCTTTCTTT
. | TRBJ1-1 | . | TRBV5-1 | 13 | CASSFGLNTEAFF | TGCGCCAGCAGCTTTGGGCTGAACACTGAAGCTTTCTTT
TRBD2 | TRBJ2-2 | many | TRBV4-3 | 17 | CASSQNRLAGRTGELFF | TGCGCCAGCAGCCAAAACCGGCTAGCGGGACGAACCGGGGAGCTGTTTTTT
TRBD2 | TRBJ2-3 | . | TRBV11-2 | 16 | CASSYSGGISTDTQYF | TGTGCCAGCAGCTATTCGGGGGGAATTAGCACAGATACGCAGTATTTT
. | TRBJ1-2 | . | TRBV28 | 16 | CASSLPGGRMNYGYTF | TGTGCCAGCAGTTTACCCGGGGGGCGGATGAACTATGGCTACACCTTC
. | TRBJ2-7 | . | TRBV19 | 14 | CASSIRGIGYEQYF | TGTGCCAGTAGTATACGGGGGATCGGCTACGAGCAGTACTTC
TRBD1 | TRBJ2-3 | . | TRBV6-5 | 15 | CASSEDRGLADTQYF | TGTGCCAGCAGCGAGGACAGGGGGTTGGCAGATACGCAGTATTTT
TRBD2 | TRBJ2-5 | . | TRBV11-2 | 14 | CASSLEAGEETQYF | TGTGCCAGCAGCTTAGAAGCGGGAGAAGAGACCCAGTACTTC
. | TRBJ2-4 | . | TRBV5-1 | 14 | CASSLAVVGDIQYF | TGCGCCAGCAGCTTGGCCGTGGTAGGGGACATTCAGTACTTC
. | TRBJ2-6 | . | TRBV5-1 | 19 | CASSRSGPPLRVGANVLTF | TGCGCCAGCAGCCGCAGCGGGCCCCCGTTGCGTGTGGGGGCCAACGTCCTGACTTTC
TRBD2 | TRBJ2-5 | . | TRBV5-1 | 15 | CASSSPSGREETQYF | TGCGCCAGCAGCTCGCCTAGCGGGAGGGAAGAGACCCAGTACTTC